This entry lists 21 T cell receptor beta chains sequenced from one sample in a study of monozygotic twins with inflammatory bowel disease. TCRdb reprocessed the 5' RACE reads; each CDR3 protein has one entry and no DNA is given. The sample totals approximately 160,000 distinct CDR3 sequences. Specimen: blood. Every receptor here comes from a human donor with ulcerative colitis or Crohn's disease, or a healthy co-twin of an affected twin (not recorded which).

The J gene is TRBJ1-1, the V gene TRBV5-1; TCRdb calls TRBD1, which cannot be checked without DNA. CDR3 size: 17 residues. Germline CDR1 reads SGHRS; CDR2 reads YFSETQ. The chain's CDR3 is CASSPIWPGQGSTEAFF.

The chain carries TRBV5-1 and TRBJ1-1; lacking DNA, the TRBD1 call made by TCRdb goes unchecked. There are 16 residues in the CDR3. Germline V CDR1 and CDR2: SGHRS, YFSETQ. CDR3 sequence: CASSTTGTGEVSEAFF.

The chain links TRBV7-9 to TRBJ1-2. This CDR3 contains 12 residues. Per the germline V gene, CDR1 is SEHNR and CDR2 is FQNEAQ (reference sequence). The CDR3 reads CASSTDLNGYTF.

This chain uses TRBV5-3 with TRBJ2-1; TCRdb reports TRBD2, a call that lacks DNA to check it against. TRBV5-3 has ORF status, its function being uncertain. The CDR3 length is 19 residues. This CDR3 is CARSVKGLASDGSYNEQFF.

The V call is TRBV28, the J call TRBJ2-2; the D call of TRBD1 rests on TCRdb alone, since no DNA is present to check it. Germline-derived CDR1 and CDR2 are MDHEN and SYDVKM. CDR3 length: 19 amino acids. CDR3 sequence: CASSYDDLTGLANTGELFF. Using reference TRBV28 and TRBJ2-2 for the parts outside the CDR3, the full variable domain is DVKVTQSSRYLVKRTGEKVFLECVQDMDHENMFWYRQDPGLGLRLIYFSYDVKMKEKGDIPEGYSVSREKKERFSLILESASTNQTSMYLCASSYDDLTGLANTGELFFGEGSRLTVL.

The chain carries TRBV10-2 and TRBJ2-7. Per germline, CDR1 WSHSY and CDR2 SAAADI. The CDR3 covers 13 residues. The chain's CDR3 is CASSELVTYEQYF.

The genes are TRBV20-1 and TRBJ2-7; the TCRdb D gene call, TRBD2, has no DNA to confirm it. CDR1 DFQATT and CDR2 SNEGSKA come from the germline V gene (reference sequence). The CDR3 runs 16 residues. CDR3 region: CSARDIAGSVAYEQYF.

The chain joins TRBV29-1 to TRBJ2-5; TCRdb gives TRBD2 as the D gene, but with no DNA this cannot be confirmed. The CDR3 totals 14 residues. CDR1 and CDR2 (germline): SQVTM, ANQGSEA. The CDR3: CSVGLSGAQETQYF.

The chain has TRBV5-4 and TRBJ2-5; TCRdb indicates TRBD2, and absent DNA this call remains unverified. CDR1 SGHNT and CDR2 YYREEE come from the germline V gene (reference sequence). The CDR3 has 17 residues. This CDR3 reads CASSMGLAGGPQETQYF.

The chain employs TRBV5-1 and TRBJ2-3; absent DNA, TCRdb's TRBD2 call cannot be checked. Germline CDR1 is SGHRS and CDR2 is YFSETQ. The CDR3 consists of 16 residues. CDR3 loop: CASSSLLAGGTDTQYF.

CDR3 amino acids: CSFGHQYEQYF. This chain uses TRBV29-1 with TRBJ2-7. CDR1 is SQVTM, CDR2 ANQGSEA, per germline. The CDR3 has 11 amino acids.

The chain is built from TRBV13 and TRBJ2-1. Germline lookup yields CDR1 PRHDT and CDR2 FYEKMQ (reference sequence). The CDR3 sequence is 17 residues long. The CDR3 here is CASSLVLAGVSPNEQFF.

V and J are TRBV20-1 and TRBJ2-4; TCRdb names TRBD1, which stays unverified in the absence of DNA. The CDR3 has 19 residues. Germline V gives CDR1 DFQATT, CDR2 SNEGSKA (reference sequence). The CDR3 region is CSAQGVGGTGRGGKNIQYF.

This sequence joins TRBV15 and TRBJ1-1. From germline, CDR1 is LNHNV and CDR2 YYDKDF (reference sequence). The CDR3 contains 16 residues. CDR3 residues: CATSRDRLGMNTEAFF.

The chain combines TRBV28 with TRBJ2-1; there is no DNA to check the TCRdb D call of TRBD2. Germline loops: CDR1 MDHEN, CDR2 SYDVKM. This CDR3 has 17 residues. CDR3 in amino acids: CASSPVDLGTSYNEQFF. The complete variable domain, with remaining parts taken from reference TRBV28 and TRBJ2-1, reads DVKVTQSSRYLVKRTGEKVFLECVQDMDHENMFWYRQDPGLGLRLIYFSYDVKMKEKGDIPEGYSVSREKKERFSLILESASTNQTSMYLCASSPVDLGTSYNEQFFGPGTRLTVL.

V usage is TRBV5-1 and J usage is TRBJ1-2. This CDR3 has 16 amino acids. The germline V gene has CDR1 SGHRS and CDR2 YFSETQ. This CDR3 reads CASSPLPDRIRYGYTF.

V and J are TRBV12-3 or TRBV12-4 and TRBJ1-6; TCRdb returns TRBD1, unconfirmable since there is no DNA. This CDR3 is 17 amino acids long. The CDR3 here is CASSLIVGGLDNSPLHF.

The rearrangement uses TRBV3-1 and TRBJ2-7. Germline loops: CDR1 LGHDT, CDR2 YNNKEL (reference sequence). The CDR3 spans 13 residues. The CDR3 is CASSLLLAVEQYF.

CDR3 region: CASSFLHRPNQPQHF. The chain joins TRBV5-1 to TRBJ1-5; TCRdb's assignment of TRBD1 cannot be checked, as there is no DNA. This CDR3 region has 15 residues. Germline V gene lookup returns CDR1 SGHRS and CDR2 YFSETQ.

The CDR3 is CASSSPSYNEQFF. V and J are TRBV5-1 and TRBJ2-1. The CDR3 runs 13 residues. The germline gives CDR1 SGHRS, CDR2 YFSETQ. Complete variable domain (other parts from reference TRBV5-1 and TRBJ2-1): KAGVTQTPRYLIKTRGQQVTLSCSPISGHRSVSWYQQTPGQGLQFLFEYFSETQRNKGNFPGRFSGRQFSNSRSEMNVSTLELGDSALYLCASSSPSYNEQFFGPGTRLTVL.

The chain combines TRBV20-1 with TRBJ1-1. This CDR3 is 13 amino acids long. CDR1 is DFQATT and CDR2 is SNEGSKA in the germline V gene (reference sequence). The CDR3: CSANRIPEAEAFF.